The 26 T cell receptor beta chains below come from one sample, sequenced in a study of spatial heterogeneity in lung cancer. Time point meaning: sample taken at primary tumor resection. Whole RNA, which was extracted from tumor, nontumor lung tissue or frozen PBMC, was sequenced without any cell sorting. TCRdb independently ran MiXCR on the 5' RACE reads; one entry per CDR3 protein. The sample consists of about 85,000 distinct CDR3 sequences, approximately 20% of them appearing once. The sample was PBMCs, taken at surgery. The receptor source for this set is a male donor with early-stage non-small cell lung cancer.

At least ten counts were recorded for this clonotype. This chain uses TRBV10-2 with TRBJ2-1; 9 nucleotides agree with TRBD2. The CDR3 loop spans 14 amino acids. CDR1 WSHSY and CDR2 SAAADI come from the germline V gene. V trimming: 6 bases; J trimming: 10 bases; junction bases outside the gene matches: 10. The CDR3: CASRGLAAATEQFF. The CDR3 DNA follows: TGCGCCAGCAGGGGACTAGCTGCTGCTACAGAGCAGTTCTTC.

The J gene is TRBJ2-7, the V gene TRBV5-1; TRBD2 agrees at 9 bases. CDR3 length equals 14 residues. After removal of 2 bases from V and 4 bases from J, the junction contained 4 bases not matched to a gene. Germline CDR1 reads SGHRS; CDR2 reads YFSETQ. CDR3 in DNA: TGCGCCAGCAGCTTTAGCGGGAGTGAGTACGAGCAGTACTTC. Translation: CASSFSGSEYEQYF.

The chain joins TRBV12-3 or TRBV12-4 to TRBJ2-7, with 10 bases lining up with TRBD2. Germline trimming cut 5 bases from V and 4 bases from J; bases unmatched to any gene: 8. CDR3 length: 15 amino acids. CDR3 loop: CASSPQTSGEYEQYF. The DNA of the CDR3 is TGTGCCAGCAGTCCGCAAACTAGCGGGGAGTACGAGCAGTACTTC.

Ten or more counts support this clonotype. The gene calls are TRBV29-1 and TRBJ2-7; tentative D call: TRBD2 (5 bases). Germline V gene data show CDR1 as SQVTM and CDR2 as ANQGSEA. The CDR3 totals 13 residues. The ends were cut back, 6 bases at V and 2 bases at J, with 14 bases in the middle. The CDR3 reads CSVGDMFTYEQYF. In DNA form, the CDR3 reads TGCAGCGTCGGGGATATGTTCACCTACGAGCAGTACTTC.

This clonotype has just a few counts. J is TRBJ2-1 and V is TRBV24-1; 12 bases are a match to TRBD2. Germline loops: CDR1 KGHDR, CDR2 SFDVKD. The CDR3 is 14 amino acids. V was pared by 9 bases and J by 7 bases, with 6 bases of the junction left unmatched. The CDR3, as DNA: TGTGCCACCGCCCCTAGCGGGGGGGGAAATGAGCAGTTCTTC. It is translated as CATAPSGGGNEQFF.

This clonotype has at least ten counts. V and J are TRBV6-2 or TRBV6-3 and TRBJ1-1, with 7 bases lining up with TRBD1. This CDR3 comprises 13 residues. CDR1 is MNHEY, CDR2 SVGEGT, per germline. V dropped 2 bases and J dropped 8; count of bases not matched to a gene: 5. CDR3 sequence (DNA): TGTGCCAGCAGTTACCCCTGGACAGGCGAAGCTTTCTTT. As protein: CASSYPWTGEAFF.

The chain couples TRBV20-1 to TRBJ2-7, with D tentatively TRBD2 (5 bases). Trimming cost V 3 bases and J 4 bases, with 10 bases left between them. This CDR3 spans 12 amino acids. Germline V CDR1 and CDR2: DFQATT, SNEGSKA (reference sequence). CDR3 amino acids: CSASSTGYEQYF. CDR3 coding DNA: TGCAGTGCTAGCAGTACGGGGTACGAGCAGTACTTC.

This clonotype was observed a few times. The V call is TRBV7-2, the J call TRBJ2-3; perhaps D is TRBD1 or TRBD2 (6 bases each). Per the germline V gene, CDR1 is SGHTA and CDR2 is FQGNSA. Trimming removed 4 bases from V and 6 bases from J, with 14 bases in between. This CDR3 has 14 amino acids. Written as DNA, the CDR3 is TGTGCCAGCAGCTCCCGGAGGGGGTCTGATACGCAGTATTTT. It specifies CASSSRRGSDTQYF.

CDR3 sequence reads: CASSLEGQDLYF. DNA of the CDR3: TGTGCCAGCAGCTTAGAAGGTCAGGATTTGTACTTC. This chain joins TRBV7-9 and TRBJ2-5, with D unclear. CDR1 and CDR2 (germline): SEHNR, FQNEAQ (reference sequence). The CDR3 totals 12 residues. Trimming pared 1 base from V and 13 bases from J, leaving 13 bases between.

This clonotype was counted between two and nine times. In DNA form, the CDR3 reads TGTGCCAGCAGTTACTCGCGGCAGGGTGGAGATACGCAGTATTTT. Translating gives CASSYSRQGGDTQYF. The gene calls are TRBV6-5 and TRBJ2-3, with D possibly being TRBD1 (5 bases). The CDR3 runs to 15 residues. The germline V gene encodes CDR1 MNHEY and CDR2 SVGAGI. Trimming cost V 0 bases and J 5 bases, with 12 bases left between them.

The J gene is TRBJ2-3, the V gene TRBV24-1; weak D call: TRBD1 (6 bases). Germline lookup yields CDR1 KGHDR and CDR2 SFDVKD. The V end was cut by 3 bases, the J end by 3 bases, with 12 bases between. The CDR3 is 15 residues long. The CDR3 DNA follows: TGTGCCACCAGTGATGTAAAGGGGGAGACAGATACGCAGTATTTT. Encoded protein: CATSDVKGETDTQYF.

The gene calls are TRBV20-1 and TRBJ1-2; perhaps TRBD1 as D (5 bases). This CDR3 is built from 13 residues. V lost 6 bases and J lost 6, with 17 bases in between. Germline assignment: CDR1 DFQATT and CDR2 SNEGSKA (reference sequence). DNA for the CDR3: TGCAGTGCCCGGGACTCCGGAAGCCATGGCTACACCTTC. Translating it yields CSARDSGSHGYTF.

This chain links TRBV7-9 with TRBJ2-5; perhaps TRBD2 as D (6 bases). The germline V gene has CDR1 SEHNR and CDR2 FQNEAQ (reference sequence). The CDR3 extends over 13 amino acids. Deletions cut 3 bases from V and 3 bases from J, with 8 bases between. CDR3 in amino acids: CASSLGGKETQYF. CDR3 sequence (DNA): TGTGCCAGCAGCTTGGGGGGAAAAGAGACCCAGTACTTC.

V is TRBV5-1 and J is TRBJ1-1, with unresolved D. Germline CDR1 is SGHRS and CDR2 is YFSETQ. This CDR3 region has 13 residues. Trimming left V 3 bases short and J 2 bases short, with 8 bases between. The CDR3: CASSWGENTEAFF. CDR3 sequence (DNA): TGCGCCAGCAGCTGGGGAGAAAACACTGAAGCTTTCTTT.

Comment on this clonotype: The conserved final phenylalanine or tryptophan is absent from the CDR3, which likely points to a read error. The CDR3 DNA reads TGTGCCATCAGCTCCCTCCCCGGGATAACTAATGAAAAACTGTTTTCT. As protein: CAISSLPGITNEKLFS. The V gene is TRBV10-3, the J gene TRBJ1-4; unclear D gene. CDR1 and CDR2 (germline): ENHRY, SYGVKD. V was cut by 6 bases and J by 1 base, with 15 bases left in between. The CDR3 spans 16 residues.

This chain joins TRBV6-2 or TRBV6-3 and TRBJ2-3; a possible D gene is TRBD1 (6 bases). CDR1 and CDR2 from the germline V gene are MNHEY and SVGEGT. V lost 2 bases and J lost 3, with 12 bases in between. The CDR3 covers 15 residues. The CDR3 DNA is TGTGCCAGCAGTTACGGGGCAGGGGAGACAGATACGCAGTATTTT. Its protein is CASSYGAGETDTQYF.

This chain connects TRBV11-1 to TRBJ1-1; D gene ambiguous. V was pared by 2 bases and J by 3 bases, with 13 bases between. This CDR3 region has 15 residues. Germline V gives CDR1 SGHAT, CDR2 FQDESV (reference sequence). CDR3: CASSLQTAADTEAFF. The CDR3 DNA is TGTGCCAGCAGCTTACAGACGGCTGCGGACACTGAAGCTTTCTTT.

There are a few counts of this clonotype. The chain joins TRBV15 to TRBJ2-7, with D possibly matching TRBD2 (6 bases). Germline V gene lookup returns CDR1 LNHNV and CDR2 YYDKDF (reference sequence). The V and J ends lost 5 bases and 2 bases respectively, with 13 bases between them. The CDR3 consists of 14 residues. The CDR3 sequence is CATSPGTFPYEQYF. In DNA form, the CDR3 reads TGTGCCACCAGCCCTGGGACTTTCCCCTACGAGCAGTACTTC.

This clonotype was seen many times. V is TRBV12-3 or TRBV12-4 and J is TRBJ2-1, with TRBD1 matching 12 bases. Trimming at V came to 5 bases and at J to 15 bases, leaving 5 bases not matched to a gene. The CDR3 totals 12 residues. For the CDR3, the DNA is TGTGCCAGCAGTCGGGGACAGGGGGCCTTGTTCTTC. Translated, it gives CASSRGQGALFF.

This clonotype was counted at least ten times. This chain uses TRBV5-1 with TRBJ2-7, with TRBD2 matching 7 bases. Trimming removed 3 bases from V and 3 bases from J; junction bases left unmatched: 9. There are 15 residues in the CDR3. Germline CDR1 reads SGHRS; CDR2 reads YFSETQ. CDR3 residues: CASSSTGTTRYEQYF. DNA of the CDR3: TGCGCCAGCAGCTCCACCGGGACTACCCGCTACGAGCAGTACTTC.

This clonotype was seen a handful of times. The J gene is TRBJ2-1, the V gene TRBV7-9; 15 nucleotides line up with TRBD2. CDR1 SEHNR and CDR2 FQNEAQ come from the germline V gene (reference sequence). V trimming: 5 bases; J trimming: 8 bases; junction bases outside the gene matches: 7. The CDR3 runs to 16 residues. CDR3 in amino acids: CASSRTSGRAFDEQFF. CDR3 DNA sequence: TGTGCCAGCAGCCGGACTAGCGGGAGGGCCTTCGATGAGCAGTTCTTC.

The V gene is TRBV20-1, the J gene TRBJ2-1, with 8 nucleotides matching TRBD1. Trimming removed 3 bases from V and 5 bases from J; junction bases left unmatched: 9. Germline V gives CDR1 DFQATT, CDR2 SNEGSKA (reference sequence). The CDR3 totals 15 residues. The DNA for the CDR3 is TGCAGTGCTAGCTGGGGGACAGGCTTCCACAATGAGCAGTTCTTC. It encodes CSASWGTGFHNEQFF.

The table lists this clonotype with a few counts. CDR3 nucleotide sequence: TGTGCCAGCAGCGTAGACGTCAGAAAAAACATTCAGTACTTC. Protein product: CASSVDVRKNIQYF. The chain links TRBV9 to TRBJ2-4; D call uncertain. CDR1 and CDR2 from the germline V gene are SGDLS and YYNGEE. The CDR3 length is 14 residues. Trimming left V 0 bases short and J 4 bases short, with 8 bases between.

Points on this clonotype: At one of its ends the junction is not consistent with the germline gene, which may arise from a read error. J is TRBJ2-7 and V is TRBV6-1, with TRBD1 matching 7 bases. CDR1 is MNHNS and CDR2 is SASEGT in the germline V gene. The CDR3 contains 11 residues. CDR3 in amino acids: CASSEDGTASF. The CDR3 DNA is TGTGCCAGCAGTGAAGATGGGACAGCATCGTTC.

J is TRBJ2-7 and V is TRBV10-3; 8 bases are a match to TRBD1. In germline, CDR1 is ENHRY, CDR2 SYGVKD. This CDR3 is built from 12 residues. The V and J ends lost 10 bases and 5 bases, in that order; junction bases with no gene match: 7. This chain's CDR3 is CATGQGNDEQYF. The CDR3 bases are TGTGCCACAGGACAGGGTAACGACGAGCAGTACTTC.

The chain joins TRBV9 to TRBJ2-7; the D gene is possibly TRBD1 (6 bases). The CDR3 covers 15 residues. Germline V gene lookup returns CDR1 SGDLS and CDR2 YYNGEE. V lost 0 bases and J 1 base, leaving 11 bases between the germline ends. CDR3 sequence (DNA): TGTGCCAGCAGCGTAGGTGCAGGGGAATCCTACGAGCAGTACTTC. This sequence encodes CASSVGAGESYEQYF.